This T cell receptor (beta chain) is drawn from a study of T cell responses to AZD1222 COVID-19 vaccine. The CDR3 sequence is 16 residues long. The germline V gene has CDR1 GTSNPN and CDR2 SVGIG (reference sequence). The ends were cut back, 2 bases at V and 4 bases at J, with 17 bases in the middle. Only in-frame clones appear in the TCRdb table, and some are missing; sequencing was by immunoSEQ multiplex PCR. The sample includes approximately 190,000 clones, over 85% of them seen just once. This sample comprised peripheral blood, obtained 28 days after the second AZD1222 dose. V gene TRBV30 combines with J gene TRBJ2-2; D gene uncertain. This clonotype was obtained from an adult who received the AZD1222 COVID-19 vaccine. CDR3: CAWSLWESFPTGELFF. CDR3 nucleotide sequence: TGTGCCTGGAGTCTCTGGGAAAGCTTTCCCACCGGGGAGCTGTTTTTT.